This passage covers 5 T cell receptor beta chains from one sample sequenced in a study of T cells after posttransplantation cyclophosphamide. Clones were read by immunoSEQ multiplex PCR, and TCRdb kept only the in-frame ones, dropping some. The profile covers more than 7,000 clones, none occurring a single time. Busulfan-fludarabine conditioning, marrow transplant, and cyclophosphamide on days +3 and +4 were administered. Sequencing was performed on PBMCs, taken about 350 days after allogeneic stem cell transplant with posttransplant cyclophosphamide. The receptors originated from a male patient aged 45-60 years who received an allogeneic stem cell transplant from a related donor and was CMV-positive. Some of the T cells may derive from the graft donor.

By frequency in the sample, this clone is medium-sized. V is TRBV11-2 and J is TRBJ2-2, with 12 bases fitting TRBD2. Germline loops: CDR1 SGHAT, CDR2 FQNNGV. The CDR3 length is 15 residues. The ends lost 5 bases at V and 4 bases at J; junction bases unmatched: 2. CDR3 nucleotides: TGTGCCAGCAGCCTACTAGCGGGGGGCACCGGGGAGCTGTTTTTT. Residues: CASSLLAGGTGELFF.

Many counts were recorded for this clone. In nucleotides, the CDR3 is TGTGCCATCAGTGAGGGGGAGGGACAGGGGGTCTCTGGGGCCAACGTCCTGACTTTC. This translates into CAISEGEGQGVSGANVLTF. The chain recombines TRBV10-3 with TRBJ2-6; 11 bases fit TRBD1. This CDR3 contains 19 residues. From germline, CDR1 is ENHRY and CDR2 SYGVKD. V shed 2 bases, J shed 0 bases, and the junction held 6 bases outside the gene matches.

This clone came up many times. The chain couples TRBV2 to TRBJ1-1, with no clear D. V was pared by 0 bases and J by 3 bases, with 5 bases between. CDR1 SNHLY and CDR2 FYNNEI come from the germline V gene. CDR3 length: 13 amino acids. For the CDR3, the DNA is TGTGCCAGCAGTGAAGCACGGTACACTGAAGCTTTCTTT. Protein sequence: CASSEARYTEAFF.

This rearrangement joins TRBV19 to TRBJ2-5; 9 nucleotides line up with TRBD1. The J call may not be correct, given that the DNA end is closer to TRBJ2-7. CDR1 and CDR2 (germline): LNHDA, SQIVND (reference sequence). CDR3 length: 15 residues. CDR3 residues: CASSIGTGTSYEQYF. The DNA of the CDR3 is TGTGCCAGTAGTATCGGGACAGGGACGTCCTACGAGCAGTACTTC.

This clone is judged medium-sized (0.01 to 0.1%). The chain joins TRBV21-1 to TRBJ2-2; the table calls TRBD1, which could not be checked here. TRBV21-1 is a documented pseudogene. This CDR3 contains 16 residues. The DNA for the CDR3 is TGTGCCAGCAGCAAAGCTGCACATCGGAACACCGGGGAGCTGTTTTTT. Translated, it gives CASSKAAHRNTGELFF.